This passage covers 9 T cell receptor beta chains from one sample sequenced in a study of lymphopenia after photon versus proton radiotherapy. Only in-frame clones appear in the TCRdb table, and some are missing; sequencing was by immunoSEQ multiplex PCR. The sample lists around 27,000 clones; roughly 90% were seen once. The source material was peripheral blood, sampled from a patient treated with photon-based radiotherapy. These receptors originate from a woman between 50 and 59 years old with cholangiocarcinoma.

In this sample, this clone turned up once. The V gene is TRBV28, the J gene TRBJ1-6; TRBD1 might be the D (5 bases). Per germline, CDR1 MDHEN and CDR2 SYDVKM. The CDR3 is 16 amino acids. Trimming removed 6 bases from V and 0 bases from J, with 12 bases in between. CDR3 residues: CASSTEGSSYNSPLHF. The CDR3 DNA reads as TGTGCCAGCAGCACCGAGGGGAGCTCCTATAATTCACCCCTCCACTTT.

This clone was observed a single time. CDR3 DNA sequence: TGCGCCAGCAGCTTGAGAGGGGGCATGCAGAGTTCACCCCTCCACTTT. It yields the protein CASSLRGGMQSSPLHF. This chain uses TRBV5-1 with TRBJ1-6; 7 positions agree with TRBD1. The J segment lost 9 bases and the V segment lost 1 base, leaving 10 bases of the junction unmatched. Germline-derived CDR1 and CDR2 are SGHRS and YFSETQ. CDR3 size: 16 residues.

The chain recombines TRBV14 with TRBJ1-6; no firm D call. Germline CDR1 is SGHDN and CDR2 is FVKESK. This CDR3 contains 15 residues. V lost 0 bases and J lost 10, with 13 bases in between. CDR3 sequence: CASSQDLTLGSPLHF. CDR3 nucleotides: TGTGCCAGCAGCCAAGATTTGACCCTTGGGTCACCCCTCCACTTT. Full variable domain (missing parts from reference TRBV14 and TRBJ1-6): EAGVTQFPSHSVIEKGQTVTLRCDPISGHDNLYWYRRVMGKEIKFLLHFVKESKQDESGMPNNRFLAERTGGTYSTLKVQPAELEDSGVYFCASSQDLTLGSPLHFGNGTRLTVT.

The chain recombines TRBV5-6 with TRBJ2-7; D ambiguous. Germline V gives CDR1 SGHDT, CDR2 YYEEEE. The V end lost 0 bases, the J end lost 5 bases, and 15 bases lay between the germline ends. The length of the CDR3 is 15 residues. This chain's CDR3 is CASSLEAVYRNEQYF. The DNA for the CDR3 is TGTGCCAGCAGCTTGGAGGCGGTCTACCGGAACGAGCAGTACTTC.

In DNA, the CDR3 is TGTGCCAGCAGTTACAGGCAGACTAACTATGGCTACACCTTC. This encodes CASSYRQTNYGYTF. V gene TRBV6-9 combines with J gene TRBJ1-2; D gene uncertain. Germline CDR1 and CDR2: MNHGY and SVAAGI. V was cut by 3 bases and J by 0 bases, with 8 bases left in between. The CDR3 consists of 14 residues.

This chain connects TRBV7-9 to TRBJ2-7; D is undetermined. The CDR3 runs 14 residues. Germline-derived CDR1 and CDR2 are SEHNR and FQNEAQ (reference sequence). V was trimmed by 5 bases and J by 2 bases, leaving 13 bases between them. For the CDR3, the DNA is TGTGCCAGCAGCCCAGAGAGCTCAACCTACGAGCAGTACTTC. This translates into CASSPESSTYEQYF.

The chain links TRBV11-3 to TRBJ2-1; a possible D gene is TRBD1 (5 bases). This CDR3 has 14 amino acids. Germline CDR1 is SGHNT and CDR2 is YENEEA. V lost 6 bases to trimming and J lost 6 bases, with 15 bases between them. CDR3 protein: CASSWGREGNEQFF. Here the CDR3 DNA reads TGTGCCAGCAGTTGGGGCAGGGAAGGCAATGAGCAGTTCTTC.

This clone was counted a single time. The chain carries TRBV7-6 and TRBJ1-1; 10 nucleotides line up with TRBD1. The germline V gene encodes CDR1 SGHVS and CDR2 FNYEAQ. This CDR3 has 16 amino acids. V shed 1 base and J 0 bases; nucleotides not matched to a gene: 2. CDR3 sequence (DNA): TGTGCCAGCAGCTTAGTGGACAGGGGGATGAACACTGAAGCTTTCTTT. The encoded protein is CASSLVDRGMNTEAFF.

CDR3 bases: TGTGCCTGGAGTAGTCCCTACGAGCAGTACTTC. Translated, it gives CAWSSPYEQYF. This chain uses TRBV30 with TRBJ2-7; the D is unclear. CDR3 length: 11 residues. V shed 2 bases and J shed 2 bases, with 4 bases lying between them. Looked up from germline, CDR1 is GTSNPN and CDR2 is SVGIG (reference sequence).